Following are 7 T cell receptor beta chains from one sample sequenced in a study of identical twins. TCRdb reprocessed the 5' RACE reads via MiXCR and lists one record per CDR3 protein. The table has about 490,000 distinct CDR3 sequences, around 15% seen once; the top ten hold more than 0.4%. This sample also belongs to another study, concerning yellow fever vaccine responses in identical twins.

The sequencing sample was made of CD4+ T cells sorted from blood. These receptors all come from a woman between 18 and 29 years old in good health.

This clonotype has more than one count but fewer than ten. The V gene is TRBV20-1, the J gene TRBJ1-6; TRBD1 is a possible D gene (5 bases). The CDR3 has 14 amino acids. Germline CDR1 reads DFQATT; CDR2 reads SNEGSKA (reference sequence). The V and J ends lost 3 bases and 7 bases respectively, with 13 bases between them. CDR3 in amino acids: CSASWGSGNSPLHF. The CDR3, as DNA: TGCAGTGCTAGTTGGGGGAGTGGCAATTCACCCCTCCACTTT.

Only a few counts were recorded for this clonotype. This chain connects TRBV20-1 to TRBJ2-3, with 10 nucleotides matching TRBD2. This CDR3 has 15 amino acids. The germline CDR1 and CDR2 sequences are DFQATT and SNEGSKA (reference sequence). V trimming: 5 bases; J trimming: 3 bases; junction bases outside the gene matches: 8. The DNA for the CDR3 is TGCAGTGCTTGGTCCGGGACTAGCGCAACAGATACGCAGTATTTT. It codes for CSAWSGTSATDTQYF.

This clonotype was recorded at least ten times. The rearrangement joins TRBV11-2 to TRBJ2-7; weak D call: TRBD1 (5 bases). V was clipped by 0 bases and J by 2 bases, with 11 bases between them. This CDR3 spans 15 amino acids. Germline assignment: CDR1 SGHAT and CDR2 FQNNGV. CDR3 sequence: CASSLDWGRTYEQYF. In DNA, the CDR3 is TGTGCCAGCAGCTTAGATTGGGGCAGAACCTACGAGCAGTACTTC.

The chain recombines TRBV5-1 with TRBJ2-7; 9 nucleotides agree with TRBD2. Germline-derived CDR1 and CDR2 are SGHRS and YFSETQ. CDR3 length: 14 residues. V gave up 2 bases and J gave up 6 bases; unmatched junction bases: 6. CDR3 nucleotide sequence: TGCGCCAGCAGCTTAGAAGGGACTAGCACCGAGCAGTACTTC. Translation gives CASSLEGTSTEQYF.

The chain carries TRBV5-5 and TRBJ2-3; tentatively, D is TRBD1 (5 bases). This CDR3 has 14 residues. From germline, CDR1 is SGHKS and CDR2 YYEKEE (reference sequence). V lost 4 bases, J lost 5 bases, and 14 bases lay in between. In DNA form, the CDR3 reads TGTGCCAGCAGCCAGTTAGGGGCGAAAGATACGCAGTATTTT. Encoded protein: CASSQLGAKDTQYF.

This clonotype was seen a handful of times. The J gene is TRBJ1-4, the V gene TRBV27; maybe TRBD1 (5 bases). Germline values: CDR1 MNHEY, CDR2 SMNVEV (reference sequence). V lost 2 bases, J lost 4 bases, and 17 bases lay in between. The CDR3 runs to 17 residues. The CDR3 coding sequence is TGTGCCAGCAGTTTAAAGAAGACCCGGGGGTATAATGAAAAACTGTTTTTT. Translating it yields CASSLKKTRGYNEKLFF. Full variable domain (remainder filled in from reference TRBV27 and TRBJ1-4): EAQVTQNPRYLITVTGKKLTVTCSQNMNHEYMSWYRQDPGLGLRQIYYSMNVEVTDKGDVPEGYKVSRKEKRNFPLILESPSPNQTSLYFCASSLKKTRGYNEKLFFGSGTQLSVL.

This clonotype was picked up a small number of times. This chain joins TRBV12-3 or TRBV12-4 and TRBJ2-2; possible D gene TRBD1, 5 bases. Trimming stripped 1 base from V and 0 bases from J, with 9 bases between. The CDR3 is 16 amino acids. CDR3 sequence (DNA): TGTGCCAGCAGTTTAGGTCTGGGGCCGAACACCGGGGAGCTGTTTTTT. The encoded protein is CASSLGLGPNTGELFF.